This T cell receptor beta chain was retrieved from a study of blood T cell repertoires in COVID-19. The repertoire was sequenced with immunoSEQ multiplex PCR; TCRdb's copy has only in-frame clones and lacks some. This sample has 200,000 or so clones; around 85% occur once, and the top ten carry under 2.5%. This clone has just one count. The sequence derives from a man between 65 and 85 years old with active or convalescent COVID-19. Input material: peripheral blood.

The CDR3 DNA follows: TGTGCCAGCAGTTCCCGGGACGAGCAGTACTTC. Translated: CASSSRDEQYF. The chain recombines TRBV28 with TRBJ2-7; no clear D gene. CDR1 MDHEN and CDR2 SYDVKM come from the germline V gene. Deletions cut 4 bases from V and 5 bases from J, with 6 bases between. The CDR3 is made up of 11 amino acids.